Listed here are 30 T cell receptor beta chains from one sample, sequenced in a study of blood T cell repertoires in COVID-19. Data came from immunoSEQ multiplex PCR; TCRdb stores just in-frame clones and leaves some out. The data hold 200,000 to 250,000 clones, with around 82% observed a single time. The source material was peripheral blood. These receptors all come from a woman aged 80 or older with acute or convalescent COVID-19.

This rearrangement joins TRBV5-1 to TRBJ1-1; 7 bases line up with TRBD1. Trimming removed 4 bases from V and 1 base from J; junction bases left unmatched: 13. This CDR3 region has 17 residues. Germline-derived CDR1 and CDR2 are SGHRS and YFSETQ. CDR3 DNA sequence: TGCGCCAGCAGCCGGGCCCCCGCCGGGACAGAGAACACTGAAGCTTTCTTT. Protein: CASSRAPAGTENTEAFF.

The chain has TRBV5-4 and TRBJ1-2; 7 bases match TRBD1. This CDR3 has 14 amino acids. V was clipped by 4 bases and J by 2 bases; unmatched bases: 5. In germline, CDR1 is SGHNT, CDR2 YYREEE (reference sequence). In DNA form, the CDR3 reads TGTGCCAGCAGCAGTATACAGGGGAACTATGGCTACACCTTC. Protein sequence: CASSSIQGNYGYTF.

As concerns this clone: Additional DNA sequences in this sample encode the identical CDR3. The rearrangement links TRBV12-3 or TRBV12-4 to TRBJ1-1; possible D gene TRBD1, 6 bases. The CDR3 has 13 residues. Trimming left V 2 bases short and J 5 bases short, with 9 bases between. CDR3 nucleotides: TGTGCCAGCAGTTTACAGGGGCGTACTGAAGCTTTCTTT. Its protein product is CASSLQGRTEAFF.

The CDR3 DNA reads as TGTGCCTGGAGTGTACAGAGAGACACTGAAGCTTTCTTT. This gives the protein CAWSVQRDTEAFF. V is TRBV30 and J is TRBJ1-1; D ambiguous. Germline CDR1 and CDR2: GTSNPN and SVGIG (reference sequence). This CDR3 contains 13 residues. V was clipped by 0 bases and J by 3 bases, with 8 bases between them.

The chain has TRBV27 and TRBJ2-6, with TRBD1 matching over 8 bases. Germline-derived CDR1 and CDR2 are MNHEY and SMNVEV (reference sequence). The V segment lost 1 base and the J segment 0 bases; nucleotides outside the gene matches: 5. This CDR3 has 18 amino acids. CDR3 sequence: CASSLLGTGYSGANVLTF. The CDR3 nucleotides read TGTGCCAGCAGTTTATTGGGGACAGGCTACTCTGGGGCCAACGTCCTGACTTTC.

The V call is TRBV28, the J call TRBJ1-5, with TRBD1 identical over 8 bases. CDR1 and CDR2 from the germline V gene are MDHEN and SYDVKM. The CDR3 totals 14 residues. Trimming took 5 bases from V and 6 from J; bases not matched to a gene: 6. CDR3 residues: CASSGQGLVQPQHF. The CDR3 nucleotides are TGTGCCAGCAGTGGACAGGGATTGGTTCAGCCCCAGCATTTT. Supplemented by reference TRBV28 and TRBJ1-5, the full variable domain reads DVKVTQSSRYLVKRTGEKVFLECVQDMDHENMFWYRQDPGLGLRLIYFSYDVKMKEKGDIPEGYSVSREKKERFSLILESASTNQTSMYLCASSGQGLVQPQHFGDGTRLSIL.

The chain is built from TRBV11-2 and TRBJ1-1; D perhaps matches TRBD1 (5 bases). The CDR3 loop spans 15 amino acids. The germline gives CDR1 SGHAT, CDR2 FQNNGV. V gave up 0 bases and J gave up 5 bases, with 13 bases separating them. CDR3 sequence (DNA): TGTGCCAGCAGCTTAGATATAGGCGGGGGAACTGAAGCTTTCTTT. Amino acid sequence: CASSLDIGGGTEAFF.

V gene TRBV5-4 combines with J gene TRBJ1-2; D perhaps matches TRBD1 (5 bases). The CDR3 covers 13 residues. CDR1 and CDR2 from the germline V gene are SGHNT and YYREEE (reference sequence). V shed 2 bases and J shed 6 bases, with 11 bases lying between them. Here the CDR3 DNA reads TGTGCCAGCAGCTTACAGGAAGTTCATGGCTACACCTTC. It encodes CASSLQEVHGYTF.

This clone was seen just once. The V and J genes are TRBV11-3 and TRBJ1-2; D remains ambiguous. V was clipped by 5 bases and J by 0 bases, with 10 bases between them. This CDR3 contains 14 residues. Germline V gene lookup returns CDR1 SGHNT and CDR2 YENEEA. The CDR3 sequence is CASSHRSTNYGYTF. Here the CDR3 DNA reads TGTGCCAGCAGCCACAGATCAACTAACTATGGCTACACCTTC. The variable domain in full, with the rest retrieved from reference TRBV11-3 and TRBJ1-2, is EAGVVQSPRYKIIEKKQPVAFWCNPISGHNTLYWYLQNLGQGPELLIRYENEEAVDDSQLPKDRFSAERLKGVDSTLKIQPAELGDSAVYLCASSHRSTNYGYTFGSGTRLTVV.

This rearrangement joins TRBV12-3 or TRBV12-4 to TRBJ2-1; D is ambiguous. This CDR3 contains 11 residues. The V gene lost 7 bases and the J gene lost 10 bases, with 11 bases spanning the gap. CDR3 coding DNA: TGTGCCAGCACCTTAGCCAGGGAGCAGTTCTTC. It is translated as CASTLAREQFF.

V gene TRBV3-1 (or the pseudogene TRBV3-2) combines with J gene TRBJ1-3; the D is unclear. CDR3 size: 15 residues. Trimming removed 1 base at V and 3 bases at J, with 10 bases between. Germline CDR1 LGHDT, CDR2 YNNKEL (reference sequence). The CDR3 region has the DNA TGTGCCAGCAGCCAAGTCGGAGGGATTGGAAACACCATATATTTT. Its translation: CASSQVGGIGNTIYF.

The CDR3: CATRTPSKASGPYF. Written as DNA, the CDR3 is TGTGCCACCCGAACTCCCTCGAAGGCCAGCGGGCCTTACTTC. The chain couples TRBV6-5 to TRBJ2-7, with D possibly TRBD2 on 6 matching bases. Germline lookup yields CDR1 MNHEY and CDR2 SVGAGI. Trimming removed 10 bases at V and 13 bases at J, with 29 bases between. This CDR3 has 14 amino acids.

The CDR3 DNA follows: TGTGCCAGCAGCGAGAGCGGGTTCACGCAGTATTTT. Translation: CASSESGFTQYF. V and J are TRBV11-2 and TRBJ2-3, with TRBD2 as a possible D gene (6 bases). V shed 5 bases and J shed 9 bases, with 12 bases lying between them. This CDR3 spans 12 amino acids. Germline CDR1 is SGHAT and CDR2 is FQNNGV.

V gene TRBV9 combines with J gene TRBJ2-7, with 9 bases identical to TRBD2. V shed 2 bases, J shed 4 bases, and the junction held 10 bases outside the gene matches. The length of the CDR3 is 16 residues. In germline, CDR1 is SGDLS, CDR2 YYNGEE. CDR3 loop: CASSVGGGALTYEQYF. For the CDR3, the DNA is TGTGCCAGCAGCGTTGGCGGGGGGGCTCTGACTTACGAGCAGTACTTC. The whole variable domain, remainder taken from reference TRBV9 and TRBJ2-7, is DSGVTQTPKHLITATGQRVTLRCSPRSGDLSVYWYQQSLDQGLQFLIQYYNGEERAKGNILERFSAQQFPDLHSELNLSSLELGDSALYFCASSVGGGALTYEQYFGPGTRLTVT.

Remarks on this clone: Distinct nucleotide sequences in the sample also encode this CDR3. V usage is TRBV2 and J usage is TRBJ1-2; D call uncertain. This CDR3 spans 13 amino acids. Germline V lookup: CDR1 SNHLY, CDR2 FYNNEI. V was pared by 3 bases and J by 1 base, with 6 bases between. CDR3 protein: CASSERVNYGYTF. Here the CDR3 DNA reads TGTGCCAGCAGTGAGCGGGTTAACTATGGCTACACCTTC.

The chain is built from TRBV4-3 and TRBJ1-1; 7 bases are a match to TRBD1. V shed 2 bases, J shed 7 bases, and the junction held 10 bases outside the gene matches. The CDR3 sequence is 15 residues long. The germline gives CDR1 LGHNA, CDR2 YSLEER. The CDR3 sequence is CASSQFLQGKGEAFF. For the CDR3, the DNA is TGCGCCAGCAGCCAATTTTTACAGGGGAAAGGTGAAGCTTTCTTT.

The rearrangement links TRBV12-3 or TRBV12-4 to TRBJ1-6; maybe TRBD1 (5 bases). The CDR3 contains 11 residues. Trimming pared 5 bases from V and 14 bases from J, leaving 10 bases between. The CDR3 sequence is CASSSGTSLHF. CDR3 DNA sequence: TGTGCCAGCAGTAGCGGGACCTCCCTCCACTTT.

The chain couples TRBV6-6 to TRBJ2-5, with a tentative D call TRBD2 (6 bases). The length of the CDR3 is 15 residues. The V gene's germline CDR1 is MNHNY and CDR2 SVGAGI (reference sequence). V was shortened by 10 bases and J by 4 bases, with 22 bases between the two germline ends. Written as DNA, the CDR3 is TGTGCCACCCTAACCCCCCGCAGGGAGGTAGAGACCCAGTACTTC. The encoded protein is CATLTPRREVETQYF.

The rearrangement uses TRBV7-9 and TRBJ2-3, with 14 nucleotides matching TRBD2. CDR1 and CDR2 from the germline V gene are SEHNR and FQNEAQ (reference sequence). V dropped 5 bases and J dropped 1; count of bases not matched to a gene: 8. The CDR3 has 18 residues. CDR3 region: CASSTTSGGVRGTDTQYF. The CDR3 bases are TGTGCCAGCAGCACGACTAGCGGGGGGGTACGGGGCACAGATACGCAGTATTTT.

The J gene is TRBJ2-2, the V gene TRBV2; D is unclear. V dropped 2 bases and J dropped 3 bases, with 7 bases sitting between them. The CDR3 totals 14 residues. Germline V gene data show CDR1 as SNHLY and CDR2 as FYNNEI. CDR3 nucleotide sequence: TGTGCCAGCAGTGAATCGCAGTACACCGGGGAGCTGTTTTTT. This encodes CASSESQYTGELFF.

In this sample, this clone turned up a few times. This CDR3 reads CATRRRDRDEQYF. CDR3 sequence (DNA): TGTGCCACCAGACGCCGGGACAGGGACGAGCAGTACTTC. The gene calls are TRBV15 and TRBJ2-7, with 9 bases identical to TRBD1. CDR3 size: 13 residues. With V trimmed by 6 bases and J by 5 bases, 5 bases remained unmatched. CDR1 is LNHNV, CDR2 YYDKDF, per germline (reference sequence).

This clone was observed many times. The rearrangement joins TRBV6-4 to TRBJ2-1; 15 nucleotides align to TRBD2. This CDR3 region has 16 residues. V lost 5 bases, J lost 8 bases, and 7 bases stayed unmatched. CDR1 MRHNA and CDR2 SNTAGT come from the germline V gene. CDR3 region: CASSLWTSGGAHEQFF. The CDR3 nucleotides are TGTGCCAGCAGTCTCTGGACTAGCGGGGGGGCCCATGAGCAGTTCTTC.

This CDR3 reads CASSTGQQAETQYF. CDR3 DNA: TGTGCCAGTAGTACGGGACAACAAGCGGAGACCCAGTACTTC. This rearrangement joins TRBV19 to TRBJ2-5; a possible D gene is TRBD1 (6 bases). Trimming cost V 4 bases and J 5 bases, with 14 bases left between them. This CDR3 has 14 residues. The germline V gene encodes CDR1 LNHDA and CDR2 SQIVND (reference sequence).

The rearrangement joins TRBV7-9 to TRBJ1-3; 10 nucleotides align to TRBD1. V lost 0 bases to trimming and J lost 2 bases; unmatched junction nucleotides: 1. The CDR3 covers 16 residues. From germline, CDR1 is SEHNR and CDR2 FQNEAQ (reference sequence). CDR3 in DNA: TGTGCCAGCAGCTTAGCCGGGACAGGGGCTGGAAACACCATATATTTT. This encodes CASSLAGTGAGNTIYF.

This chain connects TRBV6-1 to TRBJ2-7; possible D gene TRBD2, 5 bases. The CDR3 runs to 14 residues. Trimming removed 1 base from V and 4 bases from J, with 11 bases in between. Looked up from germline, CDR1 is MNHNS and CDR2 is SASEGT. The CDR3 DNA follows: TGTGCCAGCAGTGAAGGAGCTAGCCGGTACGAGCAGTACTTC. Encoded protein: CASSEGASRYEQYF.

In this sample, this clone turned up a few times. The genes are TRBV6-1 and TRBJ1-1; possible D gene TRBD1, 6 bases. The germline CDR1 and CDR2 sequences are MNHNS and SASEGT. Deletions cut 3 bases from V and 0 bases from J, with 23 bases between. The CDR3 is 19 residues long. The chain's CDR3 is CASSDRPRTPRGMNTEAFF. CDR3 nucleotide sequence: TGTGCCAGCAGTGACCGACCGAGGACGCCTAGGGGGATGAACACTGAAGCTTTCTTT.

This clone appeared a few times. The V call is TRBV19, the J call TRBJ1-4, with 10 bases lining up with TRBD1. CDR3 size: 14 residues. The V segment lost 3 bases and the J segment 8 bases; nucleotides outside the gene matches: 3. Per germline, CDR1 LNHDA and CDR2 SQIVND (reference sequence). The DNA of the CDR3 is TGTGCCAGTAGTATTCCGGGACAGGGGGAAAAACTGTTTTTT. Translating it yields CASSIPGQGEKLFF.

This chain uses TRBV27 with TRBJ1-2, with D tentatively TRBD1 (6 bases). The CDR3 runs to 14 residues. The germline gives CDR1 MNHEY, CDR2 SMNVEV (reference sequence). Trimming removed 4 bases at V and 5 bases at J, with 14 bases between. CDR3 in DNA: TGTGCCAGCAGTTCGACCGGCAGGGGTTATGGCTACACCTTC. Amino acids: CASSSTGRGYGYTF.

The CDR3 spells CASSSQPAGNTEAFF. The CDR3 nucleotides are TGTGCCAGTAGCTCCCAACCGGCGGGAAACACTGAAGCTTTCTTT. V usage is TRBV19 and J usage is TRBJ1-1; D ambiguous. The V end was cut by 6 bases, the J end by 2 bases, with 16 bases between. The V gene's germline CDR1 is LNHDA and CDR2 SQIVND (reference sequence). There are 15 residues in the CDR3. Together with reference TRBV19 and TRBJ1-1, the CDR3 gives the full variable domain: DGGITQSPKYLFRKEGQNVTLSCEQNLNHDAMYWYRQDPGQGLRLIYYSQIVNDFQKGDIAEGYSVSREKKESFPLTVTSAQKNPTAFYLCASSSQPAGNTEAFFGQGTRLTVV.

The V gene is TRBV5-4, the J gene TRBJ2-5; 12 positions agree with TRBD2. Germline V gene lookup returns CDR1 SGHNT and CDR2 YYREEE (reference sequence). V dropped 1 base and J dropped 5; count of bases not matched to a gene: 12. This CDR3 has 18 amino acids. This chain's CDR3 is CASSLPSGGARGVETQYF. CDR3 DNA: TGTGCCAGCAGCTTGCCTAGCGGGGGGGCTAGAGGGGTCGAGACCCAGTACTTC.